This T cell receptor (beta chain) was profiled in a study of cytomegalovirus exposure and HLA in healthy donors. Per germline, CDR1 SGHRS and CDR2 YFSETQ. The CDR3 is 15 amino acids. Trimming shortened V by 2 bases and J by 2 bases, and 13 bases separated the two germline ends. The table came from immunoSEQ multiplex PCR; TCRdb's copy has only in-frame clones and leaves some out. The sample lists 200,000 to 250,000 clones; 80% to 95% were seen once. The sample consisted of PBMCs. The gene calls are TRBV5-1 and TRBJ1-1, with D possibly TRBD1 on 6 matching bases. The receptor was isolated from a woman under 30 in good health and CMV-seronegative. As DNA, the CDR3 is TGCGCCAGCAGCTTAATAACAGGGACCAACACTGAAGCTTTCTTT. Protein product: CASSLITGTNTEAFF.